This TCR beta chain stems from a study of STAT5B mutations in CD4+ large granular lymphocyte leukemia. Study context: Healthy donors showed HLA-associated enrichment of the CDR3 'QG' motif. Study-wide points: 8/27 top patient clones versus 2/35 control clones were TRBV06-family. Higher CD4+ than CD8+ T-LGLL clonality might reflect small sample size.

Some clones are missing from TCRdb's copy, which holds only in-frame ones; the method was immunoSEQ multiplex PCR. The sample yields approximately 28,000 clones, roughly 91% seen once. V lost 5 bases to trimming and J lost 0 bases; unmatched junction nucleotides: 16. This CDR3 region has 20 residues. The germline CDR1 and CDR2 sequences are SGHVS and FQNEAQ. This clone has a single count. The antigen remains undetermined. Sequenced: CD4+ T cells from blood buffy coats. J is TRBJ2-7 and V is TRBV7-8; TRBD2 aligns across 13 bases. The clonotype originates from a human donor in good health. The CDR3: CASSRITNSWTSGSSYEQYF. CDR3 bases: TGTGCCAGCAGCCGTATTACTAACTCTTGGACTAGCGGGAGCTCCTACGAGCAGTACTTC. Combining the CDR3 with reference TRBV7-8 and TRBJ2-7 gives the whole variable domain GAGVSQSPRYKVAKRGQDVALRCDPISGHVSLFWYQQALGQGPEFLTYFQNEAQLDKSGLPSDRFFAERPEGSVSTLKIQRTQQEDSAVYLCASSRITNSWTSGSSYEQYFGPGTRLTVT.